This is a list of T cell receptor beta chains from one sample in a study of T cell responses to AZD1222 COVID-19 vaccine. Repertoires were generated with immunoSEQ multiplex PCR, while TCRdb's copy carries only in-frame clones and drops some. This sample has some 120,000 clones, with about 91% found just once. The sample consisted of peripheral blood, taken on day 0 of AZD1222 vaccination. These receptors were obtained from an adult in good health. CDR3s include the opening cysteine and the closing phenylalanine or tryptophan. Each record gives: CDR3 protein, CDR3 DNA, J gene, clone size, V gene, CDR3 length, D gene. The D gene is left open where the match is weak. Only some rows state a clone size, as once, few, many or a class for expanded clones.

CDR3aa: CASRQAQNTEAFF
CDR3nt: TGTGCCAGTAGACAGGCTCAGAACACTGAAGCTTTCTTT
j_gene: TRBJ1-1
abundance: NA
v_gene: TRBV12-3/TRBV12-4
len: 13
d_gene: NA

CDR3aa: CASSPGTSPYNEQFF
CDR3nt: TGTGCCAGTAGTCCGGGGACCTCCCCCTACAATGAGCAGTTCTTC
j_gene: TRBJ2-1
abundance: NA
v_gene: TRBV19
len: 15
d_gene: NA

CDR3aa: CASSLSANYEQYF
CDR3nt: TGTGCCAGCAGCTTATCGGCGAACTACGAGCAGTACTTC
j_gene: TRBJ2-7
abundance: NA
v_gene: TRBV13
len: 13
d_gene: NA

CDR3aa: CASSLFGDSYEQYF
CDR3nt: TGTGCCAGCAGTTTATTCGGGGACTCCTACGAGCAGTACTTC
j_gene: TRBJ2-7
abundance: NA
v_gene: TRBV27
len: 14
d_gene: NA

CDR3aa: CASSQVYGVGETQYF
CDR3nt: TGCGCCAGCAGCCAAGTCTACGGGGTAGGGGAGACCCAGTACTTC
j_gene: TRBJ2-5
abundance: NA
v_gene: TRBV4-3
len: 15
d_gene: NA

CDR3aa: CASSQAGQAMYEQYF
CDR3nt: TGTGCCAGCAGCCAAGCAGGACAGGCCATGTACGAGCAGTACTTC
j_gene: TRBJ2-7
abundance: NA
v_gene: TRBV4-2
len: 15
d_gene: TRBD1

CDR3aa: CASSEIGYEQYF
CDR3nt: TGTGCCAGCAGTGAGATAGGCTACGAGCAGTACTTC
j_gene: TRBJ2-7
abundance: NA
v_gene: TRBV25-1
len: 12
d_gene: NA

CDR3aa: CASSVGVVNTEAFF
CDR3nt: TGTGCCAGCAGCGTGGGGGTAGTGAACACTGAAGCTTTCTTT
j_gene: TRBJ1-1
abundance: NA
v_gene: TRBV9
len: 14
d_gene: NA

CDR3aa: CASSPHPNPGQGKYEQYF
CDR3nt: TGTGCCAGCAGCCCTCACCCCAATCCGGGACAGGGGAAGTACGAGCAGTACTTC
j_gene: TRBJ2-7
abundance: NA
v_gene: TRBV9
len: 18
d_gene: TRBD1

CDR3aa: CASNPGTPFREKLFF
CDR3nt: TGTGCCAGCAATCCCGGGACACCTTTCCGTGAAAAACTGTTTTTT
j_gene: TRBJ1-4
abundance: NA
v_gene: TRBV2
len: 15
d_gene: NA

CDR3aa: CASSVGQWTEAFF
CDR3nt: TGTGCCAGCAGCGTAGGACAGTGGACTGAAGCTTTCTTT
j_gene: TRBJ1-1
abundance: once
v_gene: TRBV9
len: 13
d_gene: NA

CDR3aa: CATSRDFGAKLFF
CDR3nt: TGTGCCACCAGCAGAGATTTTGGGGCAAAACTGTTTTTT
j_gene: TRBJ1-4
abundance: NA
v_gene: TRBV15
len: 13
d_gene: NA

CDR3aa: CANRGTVTEAFF
CDR3nt: TGTGCCAACAGAGGGACGGTTACTGAAGCTTTCTTT
j_gene: TRBJ1-1
abundance: NA
v_gene: TRBV19
len: 12
d_gene: NA

CDR3aa: CASSLGAGHYEQYF
CDR3nt: TGTGCCAGCTCACTCGGGGCAGGGCACTACGAGCAGTACTTC
j_gene: TRBJ2-7
abundance: once
v_gene: TRBV18
len: 14
d_gene: NA

CDR3aa: CAISGLTDRGLSYNEQFF
CDR3nt: TGTGCCATCAGTGGCCTAACGGACAGGGGGTTATCCTACAATGAGCAGTTCTTC
j_gene: TRBJ2-1
abundance: NA
v_gene: TRBV10-3
len: 18
d_gene: TRBD1

CDR3aa: CASSTTGGGYTF
CDR3nt: TGTGCCAGTAGTACCACAGGGGGCGGCTACACCTTC
j_gene: TRBJ1-2
abundance: NA
v_gene: TRBV19
len: 12
d_gene: TRBD1

CDR3aa: CASSYSVKPYGYTF
CDR3nt: TGTGCCAGCAGTTACTCCGTAAAGCCCTATGGCTACACCTTC
j_gene: TRBJ1-2
abundance: NA
v_gene: TRBV6-2/TRBV6-3
len: 14
d_gene: NA

CDR3aa: CASSSGLASTDTQYF
CDR3nt: TGTGCCAGCAGCTCGGGACTAGCTAGCACAGATACGCAGTATTTT
j_gene: TRBJ2-3
abundance: NA
v_gene: TRBV5-5
len: 15
d_gene: TRBD2

CDR3aa: CASSPDVWAADTIYF
CDR3nt: TGTGCCAGCAGTCCAGACGTTTGGGCCGCGGACACCATATATTTT
j_gene: TRBJ1-3
abundance: NA
v_gene: TRBV6-5
len: 15
d_gene: NA

CDR3aa: CASALSVRGYTF
CDR3nt: TGTGCCAGCGCGCTTTCGGTGCGCGGCTACACCTTC
j_gene: TRBJ1-2
abundance: NA
v_gene: TRBV2
len: 12
d_gene: NA

CDR3aa: CASSQGAGAGGRQTQYF
CDR3nt: TGCGCCAGCAGCCAAGGCGCGGGCGCGGGGGGGCGACAGACCCAGTACTTC
j_gene: TRBJ2-5
abundance: NA
v_gene: TRBV4-1
len: 17
d_gene: TRBD2

CDR3aa: CSAGDSASLGELFF
CDR3nt: TGCAGCGCAGGAGACAGCGCAAGCCTTGGGGAGCTGTTTTTT
j_gene: TRBJ2-2
abundance: NA
v_gene: TRBV29-1
len: 14
d_gene: NA

CDR3aa: CASRSGTSGAQETQYF
CDR3nt: TGCGCCAGCAGGTCCGGGACTAGCGGGGCCCAAGAGACCCAGTACTTC
j_gene: TRBJ2-5
abundance: NA
v_gene: TRBV5-1
len: 16
d_gene: TRBD2

CDR3aa: CASSVERDTQYF
CDR3nt: TGTGCCAGCAGCGTAGAACGAGATACGCAGTATTTT
j_gene: TRBJ2-3
abundance: NA
v_gene: TRBV9
len: 12
d_gene: NA

CDR3aa: CASSSPGSGYTF
CDR3nt: TGTGCCAGCAGTTCCCCCGGGAGTGGCTACACCTTC
j_gene: TRBJ1-2
abundance: NA
v_gene: TRBV12-3/TRBV12-4
len: 12
d_gene: NA

CDR3aa: CASSYGSSYNSPLHF
CDR3nt: TGTGCCAGCAGTTACGGGAGCTCCTATAATTCACCCCTCCACTTT
j_gene: TRBJ1-6
abundance: NA
v_gene: TRBV6-5
len: 15
d_gene: NA

CDR3aa: CASTPGVHSGNTIYF
CDR3nt: TGTGCCAGTACCCCGGGCGTTCACTCTGGAAACACCATATATTTT
j_gene: TRBJ1-3
abundance: NA
v_gene: TRBV19
len: 15
d_gene: NA

CDR3aa: CASSLVGLGRPANEKLFF
CDR3nt: TGTGCCAGCAGCTTAGTCGGCTTAGGCAGACCAGCTAATGAAAAACTGTTTTTT
j_gene: TRBJ1-4
abundance: NA
v_gene: TRBV7-2
len: 18
d_gene: NA

CDR3aa: CASSSRPNTEAFF
CDR3nt: TGTGCCAGCAGTTCTCGCCCGAACACTGAAGCTTTCTTT
j_gene: TRBJ1-1
abundance: NA
v_gene: TRBV6-5
len: 13
d_gene: NA

CDR3aa: CASSEKSRGRVEQYF
CDR3nt: TGTGCCAGCAGTGAAAAGTCGCGGGGACGCGTCGAGCAGTACTTC
j_gene: TRBJ2-7
abundance: NA
v_gene: TRBV6-1
len: 15
d_gene: NA

CDR3aa: CASSERRAFNNEKLFF
CDR3nt: TGTGCCAGCAGCGAACGCCGGGCCTTCAATAATGAAAAACTGTTTTTT
j_gene: TRBJ1-4
abundance: NA
v_gene: TRBV11-2
len: 16
d_gene: NA

CDR3aa: CASSLNRGQETQYF
CDR3nt: TGTGCCAGCAGCTTGAACCGGGGGCAAGAGACCCAGTACTTC
j_gene: TRBJ2-5
abundance: NA
v_gene: TRBV5-6
len: 14
d_gene: NA

CDR3aa: CSASRLAGYNEQFF
CDR3nt: TGCAGTGCTAGTCGTCTAGCCGGCTACAATGAGCAGTTCTTC
j_gene: TRBJ2-1
abundance: NA
v_gene: TRBV20-1
len: 14
d_gene: NA

CDR3aa: CASSPGGPNNEQFF
CDR3nt: TGTGCCAGCAGCCCAGGAGGCCCTAACAATGAGCAGTTCTTC
j_gene: TRBJ2-1
abundance: NA
v_gene: TRBV7-2
len: 14
d_gene: NA

CDR3aa: CASGLGREQFF
CDR3nt: TGTGCTAGTGGTTTGGGTCGGGAGCAGTTCTTC
j_gene: TRBJ2-1
abundance: NA
v_gene: TRBV12-5
len: 11
d_gene: NA

CDR3aa: CASSYSGDTIYF
CDR3nt: TGTGCCAGCAGTTACTCGGGCGACACCATATATTTT
j_gene: TRBJ1-3
abundance: few
v_gene: TRBV6-5
len: 12
d_gene: NA

CDR3aa: CASSSLRSPLHF
CDR3nt: TGTGCCAGCAGCTCCTTACGATCACCCCTCCACTTT
j_gene: TRBJ1-6
abundance: few
v_gene: TRBV3-1/TRBV3-2
len: 12
d_gene: NA

CDR3aa: CASSETSGGASEQYF
CDR3nt: TGTGCCAGCAGTGAGACTAGCGGGGGGGCGTCCGAGCAGTACTTC
j_gene: TRBJ2-7
abundance: NA
v_gene: TRBV6-1
len: 15
d_gene: TRBD2

CDR3aa: CASSLITNYGYTF
CDR3nt: TGTGCCAGCAGTTTAATCACGAACTATGGCTACACCTTC
j_gene: TRBJ1-2
abundance: NA
v_gene: TRBV12-3/TRBV12-4
len: 13
d_gene: NA

CDR3aa: CASRPGTGGIYRPDTQYF
CDR3nt: TGTGCCAGCAGGCCCGGGACAGGGGGCATATATCGTCCAGATACGCAGTATTTT
j_gene: TRBJ2-3
abundance: NA
v_gene: TRBV7-8
len: 18
d_gene: TRBD1

CDR3aa: CASSISAGGLYEQYF
CDR3nt: TGTGCCAGTAGTATTTCTGCCGGGGGCCTCTACGAGCAGTACTTC
j_gene: TRBJ2-7
abundance: once
v_gene: TRBV19
len: 15
d_gene: NA

CDR3aa: CASSQDKIWGDNSPLHF
CDR3nt: TGTGCCAGCAGCCAAGATAAAATTTGGGGGGATAATTCACCCCTCCACTTT
j_gene: TRBJ1-6
abundance: NA
v_gene: TRBV3-1/TRBV3-2
len: 17
d_gene: NA

CDR3aa: CASSEQASSSGANVLTF
CDR3nt: TGCGCCAGCAGTGAGCAGGCCTCAAGCTCTGGGGCCAACGTCCTGACTTTC
j_gene: TRBJ2-6
abundance: NA
v_gene: TRBV10-2
len: 17
d_gene: NA

CDR3aa: CASLRQGIGYTF
CDR3nt: TGTGCCAGCCTACGACAGGGGATCGGCTACACCTTC
j_gene: TRBJ1-2
abundance: NA
v_gene: TRBV28
len: 12
d_gene: TRBD1

CDR3aa: CASSPSNTGELFF
CDR3nt: TGCGCCAGCAGCCCCAGCAACACCGGGGAGCTGTTTTTT
j_gene: TRBJ2-2
abundance: NA
v_gene: TRBV4-1
len: 13
d_gene: NA

CDR3aa: CSVLDGRETQYF
CDR3nt: TGCAGCGTCCTGGACGGGCGGGAGACCCAGTACTTC
j_gene: TRBJ2-5
abundance: few
v_gene: TRBV29-1
len: 12
d_gene: NA

CDR3aa: CASSYSGPHYEQYF
CDR3nt: TGTGCCAGCAGTTACTCGGGACCGCACTACGAGCAGTACTTC
j_gene: TRBJ2-7
abundance: NA
v_gene: TRBV6-2/TRBV6-3
len: 14
d_gene: NA

CDR3aa: CASSKAPSWQGNTEAFF
CDR3nt: TGTGCCAGCAGCAAAGCGCCAAGTTGGCAGGGGAACACTGAAGCTTTCTTT
j_gene: TRBJ1-1
abundance: NA
v_gene: TRBV21-1
len: 17
d_gene: NA

CDR3aa: CASRYRGLNTEAFF
CDR3nt: TGTGCCAGCAGATACAGGGGCTTGAACACTGAAGCTTTCTTT
j_gene: TRBJ1-1
abundance: NA
v_gene: TRBV6-6
len: 14
d_gene: TRBD1

CDR3aa: CASSPKLDQPQHF
CDR3nt: TGTGCCAGCAGCCCGAAGTTAGATCAGCCCCAGCATTTT
j_gene: TRBJ1-5
abundance: NA
v_gene: TRBV5-6
len: 13
d_gene: NA

CDR3aa: CASNRDRGRYEQYF
CDR3nt: TGTGCCAGCAACCGAGACAGGGGGCGTTACGAGCAGTACTTC
j_gene: TRBJ2-7
abundance: medium-sized
v_gene: TRBV6-5
len: 14
d_gene: TRBD1

CDR3aa: CASSQDLGGGFSYEQYF
CDR3nt: TGCGCCAGCAGCCAAGATCTCGGGGGGGGGTTCTCCTACGAGCAGTACTTC
j_gene: TRBJ2-7
abundance: NA
v_gene: TRBV4-1
len: 17
d_gene: TRBD2

CDR3aa: CASSTSRGTYEQYF
CDR3nt: TGTGCCAGCAGTACCTCACGGGGTACCTACGAGCAGTACTTC
j_gene: TRBJ2-7
abundance: NA
v_gene: TRBV13
len: 14
d_gene: NA

CDR3aa: CASSPGTGDTGELFF
CDR3nt: TGCGCCAGCAGCCCCGGGACAGGGGACACCGGGGAGCTGTTTTTT
j_gene: TRBJ2-2
abundance: NA
v_gene: TRBV4-3
len: 15
d_gene: TRBD1

CDR3aa: CSVDVGWDTGELFF
CDR3nt: TGCAGCGTTGATGTCGGGTGGGACACCGGGGAGCTGTTTTTT
j_gene: TRBJ2-2
abundance: NA
v_gene: TRBV29-1
len: 14
d_gene: NA

CDR3aa: CASSLVSLEDSPLHF
CDR3nt: TGTGCCAGCAGCTTGGTCTCACTGGAAGATTCACCCCTCCACTTT
j_gene: TRBJ1-6
abundance: NA
v_gene: TRBV7-9
len: 15
d_gene: NA

CDR3aa: CASSLARPSYGYTF
CDR3nt: TGTGCCAGCAGCTTGGCCAGGCCGTCCTATGGCTACACCTTC
j_gene: TRBJ1-2
abundance: few
v_gene: TRBV5-6
len: 14
d_gene: NA

CDR3aa: CASSPNPRTEAFF
CDR3nt: TGTGCCAGCAGTCCGAACCCCCGGACTGAAGCTTTCTTT
j_gene: TRBJ1-1
abundance: NA
v_gene: TRBV11-2
len: 13
d_gene: NA

CDR3aa: CASSEGGRGYTF
CDR3nt: TGTGCCAGCAGCGAAGGGGGCAGGGGCTACACCTTC
j_gene: TRBJ1-2
abundance: NA
v_gene: TRBV13
len: 12
d_gene: TRBD1

CDR3aa: CASSPQETQYF
CDR3nt: TGTGCCAGCAGTCCCCAAGAGACCCAGTACTTC
j_gene: TRBJ2-5
abundance: NA
v_gene: TRBV27
len: 11
d_gene: NA